This TCR beta chain was documented in a study of regulatory T cells in long-lasting Graves disease. Arm-PCR of CDR3 regions with iRepertoire HTBI primers generated TCR beta libraries. Via MiXCR, TCRdb re-called the multiplex PCR reads, giving one row per CDR3 protein. The data show hundreds of thousands of distinct CDR3 sequences, 20% seen once. Points from the study as a whole: Patients with persistent disease showed a bias toward TRBV28, TRBJ1-2 and TRBJ2-5.

Sample time point: persistent/refractory GD, antithyroid drugs over 5 years with positive TRAb. Generation of the TCR library employed RNA extracted from PBMCs. An endocrinology department in Xi'an, China, recruited the patients. Peripheral blood, Nine milliliters per patient, was collected in EDTA tubes. With 5 bases clipped from V and 3 bases from J, the junction kept 4 bases outside the gene matches. Germline V gene sequence: CDR1 PRHDT, CDR2 FYEKMQ (reference sequence). The CDR3 is made up of 14 amino acids. This clonotype has at least ten counts. The antigen remains unidentified. The chain is built from TRBV13 and TRBJ2-7; TRBD1 matches 10 bases. The sequence derives from a female donor with Graves disease. The material sequenced was peripheral blood mononuclear cells (PBMCs), taken when the disease was refractory, from a patient treated with antithyroid drugs. The CDR3 spells CASSTGQGGYEQYF. The CDR3, as DNA: TGTGCCAGCAGCACCGGACAGGGGGGCTACGAGCAGTACTTC.